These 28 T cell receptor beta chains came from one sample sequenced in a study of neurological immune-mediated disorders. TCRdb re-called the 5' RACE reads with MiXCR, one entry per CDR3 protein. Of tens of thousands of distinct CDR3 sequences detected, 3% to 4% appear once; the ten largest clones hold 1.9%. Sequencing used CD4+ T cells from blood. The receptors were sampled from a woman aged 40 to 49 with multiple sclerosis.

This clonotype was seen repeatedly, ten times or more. CDR3 sequence reads: CATHPSQGREEKLFF. In DNA, the CDR3 is TGTGCCACCCACCCGTCACAGGGGCGGGAGGAAAAACTGTTTTTT. This chain connects TRBV10-3 to TRBJ1-4; 7 positions match TRBD1. V lost 10 bases to trimming and J lost 8 bases; unmatched junction nucleotides: 16. The CDR3 is made up of 15 amino acids. The V gene's germline CDR1 is ENHRY and CDR2 SYGVKD.

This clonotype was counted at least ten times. The CDR3 bases are TGCGCCAGCAGCCCCGTCAGCTCCTACGAGCAGTACTTC. Protein sequence: CASSPVSSYEQYF. The chain recombines TRBV5-1 with TRBJ2-7; D unclear. CDR1 and CDR2 (germline): SGHRS, YFSETQ. This CDR3 spans 13 amino acids. V lost 4 bases, J lost 0 bases, and 8 bases lay in between.

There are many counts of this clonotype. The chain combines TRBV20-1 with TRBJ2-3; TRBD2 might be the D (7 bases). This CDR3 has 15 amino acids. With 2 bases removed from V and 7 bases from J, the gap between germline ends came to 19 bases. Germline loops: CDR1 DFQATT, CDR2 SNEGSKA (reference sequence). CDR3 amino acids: CSARKGQTRGHTQYF. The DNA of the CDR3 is TGCAGTGCTAGAAAGGGCCAAACGCGGGGGCATACGCAGTATTTT.

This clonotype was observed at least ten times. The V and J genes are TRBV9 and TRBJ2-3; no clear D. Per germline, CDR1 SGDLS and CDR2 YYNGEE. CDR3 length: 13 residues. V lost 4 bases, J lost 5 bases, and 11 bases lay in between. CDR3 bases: TGTGCCAGCAGCCTATCCCCCCGAGATACGCAGTATTTT. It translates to CASSLSPRDTQYF.

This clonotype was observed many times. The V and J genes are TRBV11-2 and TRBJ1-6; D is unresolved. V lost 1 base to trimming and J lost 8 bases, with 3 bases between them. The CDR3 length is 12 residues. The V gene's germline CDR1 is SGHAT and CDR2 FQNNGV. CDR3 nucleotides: TGTGCCAGCAGCTTAGTGTATTCACCCCTCCACTTT. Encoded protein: CASSLVYSPLHF.

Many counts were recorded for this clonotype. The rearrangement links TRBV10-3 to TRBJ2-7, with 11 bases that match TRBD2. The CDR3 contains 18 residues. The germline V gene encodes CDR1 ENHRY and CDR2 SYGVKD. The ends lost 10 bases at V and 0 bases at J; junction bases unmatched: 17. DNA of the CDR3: TGTGCCACCTTCGCCGGGGGTAGCGGGGGGGAGAGCTCCTACGAGCAGTACTTC. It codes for CATFAGGSGGESSYEQYF.

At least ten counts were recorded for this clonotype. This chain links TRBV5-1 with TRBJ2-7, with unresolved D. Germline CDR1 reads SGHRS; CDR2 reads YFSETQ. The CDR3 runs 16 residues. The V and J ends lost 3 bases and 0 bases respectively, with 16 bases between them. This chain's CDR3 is CASSSVGGRASYEQYF. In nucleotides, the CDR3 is TGCGCCAGCAGCTCGGTGGGTGGACGGGCCTCCTACGAGCAGTACTTC.

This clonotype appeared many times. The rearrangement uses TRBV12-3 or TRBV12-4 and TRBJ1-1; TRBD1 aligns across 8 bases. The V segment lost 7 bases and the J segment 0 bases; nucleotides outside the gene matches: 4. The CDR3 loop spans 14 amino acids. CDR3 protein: CASTKTGVNTEAFF. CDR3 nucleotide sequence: TGTGCCAGCACCAAGACAGGGGTGAACACTGAAGCTTTCTTT.

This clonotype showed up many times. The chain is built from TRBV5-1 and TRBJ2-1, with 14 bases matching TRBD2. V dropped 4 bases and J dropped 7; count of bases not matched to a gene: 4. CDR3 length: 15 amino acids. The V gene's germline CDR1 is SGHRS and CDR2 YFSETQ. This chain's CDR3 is CASSRGTSGGNEQFF. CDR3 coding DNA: TGCGCCAGCAGCAGAGGGACTAGCGGGGGAAATGAGCAGTTCTTC.

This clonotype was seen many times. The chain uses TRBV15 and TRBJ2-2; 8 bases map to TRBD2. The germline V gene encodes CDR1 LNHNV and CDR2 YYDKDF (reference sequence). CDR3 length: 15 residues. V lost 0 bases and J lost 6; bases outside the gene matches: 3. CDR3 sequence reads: CATSRERGASGELFF. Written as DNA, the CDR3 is TGTGCCACCAGCAGAGAGCGGGGGGCATCCGGGGAGCTGTTTTTT.

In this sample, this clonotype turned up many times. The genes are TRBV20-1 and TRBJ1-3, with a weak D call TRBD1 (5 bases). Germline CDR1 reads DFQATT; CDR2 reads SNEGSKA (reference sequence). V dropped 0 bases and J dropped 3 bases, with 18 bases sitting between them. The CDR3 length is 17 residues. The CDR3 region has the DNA TGCAGTGCTAGAGATCCCTTACAGGCCCGCGTTGGAAACACCATATATTTT. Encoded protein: CSARDPLQARVGNTIYF.

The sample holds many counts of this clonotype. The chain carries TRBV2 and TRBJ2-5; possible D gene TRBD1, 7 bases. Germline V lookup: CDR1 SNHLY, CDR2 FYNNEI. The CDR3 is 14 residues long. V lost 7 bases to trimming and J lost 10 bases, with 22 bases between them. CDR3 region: CASNARRGRQDQYF. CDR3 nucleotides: TGTGCCAGCAATGCTCGGAGGGGGCGGCAGGACCAGTACTTC.

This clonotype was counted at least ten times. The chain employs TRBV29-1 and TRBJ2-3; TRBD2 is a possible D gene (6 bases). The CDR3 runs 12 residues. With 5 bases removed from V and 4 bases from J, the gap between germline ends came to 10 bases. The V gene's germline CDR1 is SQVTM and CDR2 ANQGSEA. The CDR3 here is CSVRGDPDTQYF. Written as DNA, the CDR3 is TGCAGCGTTCGCGGGGACCCAGATACGCAGTATTTT.

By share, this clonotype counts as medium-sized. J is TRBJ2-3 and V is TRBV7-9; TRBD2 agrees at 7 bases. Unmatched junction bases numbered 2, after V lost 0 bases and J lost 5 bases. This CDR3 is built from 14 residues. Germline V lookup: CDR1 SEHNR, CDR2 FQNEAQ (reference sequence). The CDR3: CASSLAGGGDTQYF. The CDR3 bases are TGTGCCAGCAGCTTAGCCGGCGGGGGAGATACGCAGTATTTT.

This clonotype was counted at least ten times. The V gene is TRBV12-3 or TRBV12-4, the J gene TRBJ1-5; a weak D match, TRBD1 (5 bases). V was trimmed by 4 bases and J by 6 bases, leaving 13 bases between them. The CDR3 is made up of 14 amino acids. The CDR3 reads CASSSRWDGQPQHF. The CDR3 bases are TGTGCCAGCAGTTCACGGTGGGACGGTCAGCCCCAGCATTTT.

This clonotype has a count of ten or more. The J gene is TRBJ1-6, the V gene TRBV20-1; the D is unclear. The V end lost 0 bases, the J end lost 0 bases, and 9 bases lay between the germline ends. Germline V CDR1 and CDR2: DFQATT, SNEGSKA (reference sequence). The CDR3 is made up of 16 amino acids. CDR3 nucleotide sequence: TGCAGTGCTAGAGATCCCGAGAGCTCCTATAATTCACCCCTCCACTTT. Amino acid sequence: CSARDPESSYNSPLHF.

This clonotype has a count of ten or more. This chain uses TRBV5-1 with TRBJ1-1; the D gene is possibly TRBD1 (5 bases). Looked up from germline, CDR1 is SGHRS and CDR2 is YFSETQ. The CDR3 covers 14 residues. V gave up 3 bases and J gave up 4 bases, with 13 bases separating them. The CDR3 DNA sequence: TGCGCCAGCAGCTCAGGAGGGGCTGGCACTGAAGCTTTCTTT. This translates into CASSSGGAGTEAFF.

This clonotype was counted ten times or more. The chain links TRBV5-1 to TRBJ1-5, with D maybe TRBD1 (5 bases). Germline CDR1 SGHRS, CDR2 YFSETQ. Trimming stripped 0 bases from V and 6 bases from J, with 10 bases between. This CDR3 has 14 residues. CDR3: CASSLGGGSQPQHF. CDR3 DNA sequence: TGCGCCAGCAGCTTGGGCGGGGGAAGTCAGCCCCAGCATTTT.

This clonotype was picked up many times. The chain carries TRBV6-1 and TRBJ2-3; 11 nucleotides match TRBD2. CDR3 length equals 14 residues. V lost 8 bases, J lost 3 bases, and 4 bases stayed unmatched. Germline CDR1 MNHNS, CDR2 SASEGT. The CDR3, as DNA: TGTGCCAGCGAGGGACTAGCGGCAACAGATACGCAGTATTTT. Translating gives CASEGLAATDTQYF.

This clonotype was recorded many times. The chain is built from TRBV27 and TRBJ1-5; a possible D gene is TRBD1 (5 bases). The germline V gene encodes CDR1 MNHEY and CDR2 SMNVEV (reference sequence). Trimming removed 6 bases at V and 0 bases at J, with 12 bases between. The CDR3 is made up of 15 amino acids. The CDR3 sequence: CASRQTDSSNQPQHF. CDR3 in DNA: TGTGCCAGCAGACAGACAGACTCTAGCAATCAGCCCCAGCATTTT.

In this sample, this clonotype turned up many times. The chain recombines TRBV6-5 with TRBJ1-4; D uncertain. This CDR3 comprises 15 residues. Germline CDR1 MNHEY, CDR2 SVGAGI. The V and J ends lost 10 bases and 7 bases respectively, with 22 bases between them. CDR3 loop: CATCKGVGDGEKLFF. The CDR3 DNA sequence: TGTGCCACCTGTAAAGGTGTGGGAGATGGTGAAAAACTGTTTTTT.

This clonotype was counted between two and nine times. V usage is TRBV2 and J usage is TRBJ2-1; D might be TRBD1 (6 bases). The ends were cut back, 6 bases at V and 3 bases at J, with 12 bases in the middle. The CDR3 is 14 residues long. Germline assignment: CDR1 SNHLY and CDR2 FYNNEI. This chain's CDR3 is CASRSRGIYNEQFF. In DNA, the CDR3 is TGTGCCAGCAGATCGAGGGGGATCTACAATGAGCAGTTCTTC.

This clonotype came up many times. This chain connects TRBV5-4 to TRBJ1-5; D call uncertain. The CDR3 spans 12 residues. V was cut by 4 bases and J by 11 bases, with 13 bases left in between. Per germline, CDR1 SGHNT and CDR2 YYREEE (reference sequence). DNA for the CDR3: TGTGCCAGCAGCCTGGATCAATCAGCCCAGCATTTT. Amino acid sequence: CASSLDQSAQHF.

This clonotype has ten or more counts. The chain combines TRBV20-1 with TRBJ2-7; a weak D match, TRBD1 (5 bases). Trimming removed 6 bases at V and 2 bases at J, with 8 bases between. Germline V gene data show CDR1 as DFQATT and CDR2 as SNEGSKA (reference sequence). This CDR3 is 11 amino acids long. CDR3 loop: CSAPGTYEQYF. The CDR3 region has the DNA TGCAGTGCCCCAGGGACCTACGAGCAGTACTTC.

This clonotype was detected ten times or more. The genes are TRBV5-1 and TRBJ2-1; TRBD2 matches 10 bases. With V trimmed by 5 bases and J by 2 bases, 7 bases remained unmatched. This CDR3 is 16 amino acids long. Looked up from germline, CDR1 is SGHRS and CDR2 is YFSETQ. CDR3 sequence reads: CASSSHLAGAYNEQFF. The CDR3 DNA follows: TGCGCCAGCAGTTCACATCTAGCGGGGGCCTACAATGAGCAGTTCTTC.

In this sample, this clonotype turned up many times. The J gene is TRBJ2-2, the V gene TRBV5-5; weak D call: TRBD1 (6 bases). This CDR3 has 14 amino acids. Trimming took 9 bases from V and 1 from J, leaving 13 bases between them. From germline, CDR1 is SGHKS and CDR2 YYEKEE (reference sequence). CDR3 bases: TGTGCCACCTCTGACAGGTTGAACACCGGGGAGCTGTTTTTT. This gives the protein CATSDRLNTGELFF. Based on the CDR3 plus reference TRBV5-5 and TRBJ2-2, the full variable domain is DAGVTQSPTHLIKTRGQQVTLRCSPISGHKSVSWYQQVLGQGPQFIFQYYEKEERGRGNFPDRFSARQFPNYSSELNVNALLLGDSALYLCATSDRLNTGELFFGEGSRLTVL.

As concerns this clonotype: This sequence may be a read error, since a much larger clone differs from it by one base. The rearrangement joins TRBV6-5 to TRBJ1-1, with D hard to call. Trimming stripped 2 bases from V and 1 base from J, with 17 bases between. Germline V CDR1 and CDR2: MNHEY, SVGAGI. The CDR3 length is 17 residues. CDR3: CASSYSALILGNTEAFF. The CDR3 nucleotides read TGTGCCAGCAGTTACAGCGCCCTTATACTAGGGAACACTGAAGCTTTCTTT.

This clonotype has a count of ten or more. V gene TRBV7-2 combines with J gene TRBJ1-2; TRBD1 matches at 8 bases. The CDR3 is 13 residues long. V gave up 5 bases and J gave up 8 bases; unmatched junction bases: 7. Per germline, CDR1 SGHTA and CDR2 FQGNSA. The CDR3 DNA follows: TGTGCCAGCAGCCCAGACAGGGGAAGAGGCTACACCTTC. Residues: CASSPDRGRGYTF.